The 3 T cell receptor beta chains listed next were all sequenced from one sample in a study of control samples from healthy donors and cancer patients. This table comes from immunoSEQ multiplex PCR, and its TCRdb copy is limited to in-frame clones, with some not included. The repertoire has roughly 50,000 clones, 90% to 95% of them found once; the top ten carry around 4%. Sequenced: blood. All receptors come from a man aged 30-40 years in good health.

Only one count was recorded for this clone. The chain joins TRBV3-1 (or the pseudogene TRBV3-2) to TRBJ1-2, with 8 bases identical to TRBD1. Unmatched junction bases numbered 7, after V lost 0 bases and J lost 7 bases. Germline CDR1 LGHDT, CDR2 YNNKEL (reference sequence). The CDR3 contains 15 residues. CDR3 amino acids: CASSQDTGGSGGYTF. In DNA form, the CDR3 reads TGTGCCAGCAGCCAAGATACAGGGGGTAGCGGTGGCTACACCTTC.

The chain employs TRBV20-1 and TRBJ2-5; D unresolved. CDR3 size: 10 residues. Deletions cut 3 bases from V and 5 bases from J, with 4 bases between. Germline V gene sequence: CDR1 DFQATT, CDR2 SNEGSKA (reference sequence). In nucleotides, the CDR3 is TGCAGTGCTAGTCTGGAGACCCAGTACTTC. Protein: CSASLETQYF.

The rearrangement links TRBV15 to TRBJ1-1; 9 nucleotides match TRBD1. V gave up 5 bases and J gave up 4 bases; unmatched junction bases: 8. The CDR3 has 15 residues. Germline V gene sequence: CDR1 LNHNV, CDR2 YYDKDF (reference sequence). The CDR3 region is CATSVGGQGSTEAFF. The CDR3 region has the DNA TGTGCCACCAGCGTAGGAGGACAGGGGAGCACTGAAGCTTTCTTT.